Listed here are 32 T cell receptor beta chains from one sample, sequenced in a study of CD8 T cells in ankylosing spondylitis. MiXCR, run by TCRdb on the 5' RACE reads, gives a single entry per CDR3 protein. The sample records about 240,000 distinct CDR3 sequences, 9.5% to 12% being singletons. Input material: blood, either unsorted or a sorted T cell fraction (not recorded which). The receptors come from a male donor with ankylosing spondylitis or in good health (not recorded which).

This chain connects TRBV2 to TRBJ1-1; no clear D gene. The CDR3 length is 13 residues. Germline V lookup: CDR1 SNHLY, CDR2 FYNNEI. Between the trimmed V and J ends, which lost 6 bases and 3 bases, there was a span of 11 bases. The chain's CDR3 is CASRGQPDTEAFF. The DNA of the CDR3 is TGTGCCAGCAGGGGCCAGCCGGACACTGAAGCTTTCTTT.

The chain is built from TRBV29-1 and TRBJ2-7, with 10 bases lining up with TRBD1. CDR1 SQVTM and CDR2 ANQGSEA come from the germline V gene. J lost 6 bases, V lost 4 bases, and 3 bases had no gene match. This CDR3 has 12 amino acids. The CDR3 region is CSVAGQGFEQYF. In DNA form, the CDR3 reads TGCAGCGTTGCGGGACAGGGGTTCGAGCAGTACTTC.

At least ten counts were recorded for this clonotype. This chain joins TRBV5-1 and TRBJ2-7, with D perhaps given as TRBD1 or TRBD2 (5 bases each). V lost 4 bases and J 5 bases, leaving 13 bases between the germline ends. The CDR3 runs to 13 residues. Germline assignment: CDR1 SGHRS and CDR2 YFSETQ. CDR3 bases: TGCGCCAGCAGCCTTGGGGGTTACGACGAGCAGTACTTC. Protein: CASSLGGYDEQYF.

This clonotype was counted between two and nine times. The rearrangement joins TRBV10-2 to TRBJ1-1, with a weak D call TRBD1 (5 bases). The germline V and J ends were trimmed by 7 bases and 8 bases, with 23 bases remaining between them. This CDR3 comprises 15 residues. From germline, CDR1 is WSHSY and CDR2 SAAADI. The CDR3 bases are TGCGCCAGCACGAGGGAGCAGGGAATGGAAGCGGAAGCTTTCTTT. Protein sequence: CASTREQGMEAEAFF.

This clonotype was found a few times. J is TRBJ2-3 and V is TRBV5-1; D call uncertain. V lost 7 bases and J lost 4, with 16 bases in between. CDR3 length: 14 amino acids. CDR1 and CDR2 from the germline V gene are SGHRS and YFSETQ. This chain's CDR3 is CASGSWKGPDTQYF. The DNA of the CDR3 is TGCGCCAGCGGATCCTGGAAAGGCCCAGATACGCAGTATTTT.

The chain has TRBV7-9 and TRBJ2-1; 7 bases align to TRBD1. Germline V gene sequence: CDR1 SEHNR, CDR2 FQNEAQ (reference sequence). This CDR3 contains 15 residues. Trimming cost V 4 bases and J 0 bases; bases outside gene matches: 3. CDR3 coding DNA: TGTGCCAGCAGCTCTCCAGGGGGCTCCTACAATGAGCAGTTCTTC. Translation gives CASSSPGGSYNEQFF.

V gene TRBV6-4 combines with J gene TRBJ2-7; D is ambiguous. CDR3 size: 12 residues. Trimming stripped 2 bases from V and 5 bases from J, with 7 bases between. CDR1 MRHNA and CDR2 SNTAGT come from the germline V gene. CDR3 protein: CASSDQPDEQYF. CDR3 nucleotide sequence: TGTGCCAGCAGTGACCAGCCCGACGAGCAGTACTTC.

On this clonotype itself: The junction and the germline gene differ at one end; a read error may be behind it. This chain uses TRBV28 with TRBJ2-7; D is uncertain. The CDR3 consists of 14 residues. In germline, CDR1 is MDHEN, CDR2 SYDVKM. CDR3 nucleotides: TGTGCCAGCAGCTTATTCATCGGGCCTTACGAGCAGTACTTC. Protein: CASSLFIGPYEQYF.

The sample holds a few counts of this clonotype. The chain is built from TRBV7-2 and TRBJ2-2; D is undetermined. Trimming pared 0 bases from V and 6 bases from J, leaving 5 bases between. The CDR3 is made up of 13 amino acids. Germline loops: CDR1 SGHTA, CDR2 FQGNSA. CDR3 DNA sequence: TGTGCCAGCAGCTTAGCGTTTCCCGGGGAGCTGTTTTTT. As protein: CASSLAFPGELFF.

In the case of this clonotype: With a much larger clone just one base away, this may be a read error. The V and J genes are TRBV9 and TRBJ2-1; 9 nucleotides agree with TRBD2. This CDR3 spans 14 amino acids. Germline V gives CDR1 SGDLS, CDR2 YYNGEE. The CDR3 loop is CVSSGGGAPNEQFF. The CDR3 DNA is TGTGTCAGCAGCGGCGGGGGGGCCCCCAATGAGCAGTTCTTC.

The chain joins TRBV27 to TRBJ2-2, with D perhaps matching TRBD1 (6 bases). Trimming pared 6 bases from V and 10 bases from J, leaving 18 bases between. This CDR3 spans 14 amino acids. In germline, CDR1 is MNHEY, CDR2 SMNVEV (reference sequence). CDR3: CASRGLQGWTELFF. The DNA for the CDR3 is TGTGCCAGCAGAGGATTACAGGGCTGGACGGAGCTGTTTTTT.

In its sample, this clonotype was seen a few times. This chain connects TRBV5-1 to TRBJ2-3; 9 positions match TRBD2. The CDR3 runs 16 residues. Germline V gives CDR1 SGHRS, CDR2 YFSETQ. V trimming: 1 base; J trimming: 3 bases; junction bases outside the gene matches: 6. The CDR3, as DNA: TGCGCCAGCAGCTTGTCGGCGGGGGGGAGTACAGATACGCAGTATTTT. Its translation is CASSLSAGGSTDTQYF.

Many counts were recorded for this clonotype. This chain connects TRBV12-3 or TRBV12-4 to TRBJ1-5; the D gene is possibly TRBD1 (5 bases). Deletions cut 8 bases from V and 15 bases from J, with 20 bases between. CDR3 length: 12 amino acids. The CDR3 DNA follows: TGTGCCAGCTCCCTATCGGGCAGGGAGCGGCATTTT. Amino acids: CASSLSGRERHF.

This clonotype was seen many times. The V and J genes are TRBV5-6 and TRBJ2-1; D call uncertain. The CDR3 is 13 residues long. Looked up from germline, CDR1 is SGHDT and CDR2 is YYEEEE. Trimming pared 4 bases from V and 5 bases from J, leaving 10 bases between. For the CDR3, the DNA is TGTGCCAGCAGCATTGACCTAAACAATGAGCAGTTCTTC. It yields the protein CASSIDLNNEQFF.

The genes are TRBV7-9 and TRBJ1-1, with D possibly matching TRBD1 (5 bases). Germline CDR1 SEHNR, CDR2 FQNEAQ (reference sequence). Trimming removed 8 bases at V and 3 bases at J, with 16 bases between. The CDR3 extends over 14 amino acids. This chain's CDR3 is CASGGGRADTEAFF. For the CDR3, the DNA is TGTGCCAGCGGTGGGGGTAGGGCGGACACTGAAGCTTTCTTT.

This clonotype has ten or more counts. The J gene is TRBJ2-2, the V gene TRBV7-8, with D possibly being TRBD1 (6 bases). From germline, CDR1 is SGHVS and CDR2 FQNEAQ. The V end lost 4 bases, the J end lost 4 bases, and 13 bases lay between the germline ends. CDR3 size: 15 residues. CDR3 sequence: CASSWGHGATGELFF. The CDR3 DNA follows: TGTGCCAGCAGCTGGGGACATGGAGCCACCGGGGAGCTGTTTTTT.

This clonotype was counted ten times or more. This chain joins TRBV5-1 and TRBJ1-1, with a weak D call TRBD1 (6 bases). The germline V and J ends were trimmed by 3 bases and 5 bases, with 20 bases remaining between them. Per germline, CDR1 SGHRS and CDR2 YFSETQ. This CDR3 comprises 16 residues. The CDR3 loop is CASSSIRIQGKTEAFF. The CDR3 bases are TGCGCCAGCAGCTCTATCCGTATACAGGGAAAGACTGAAGCTTTCTTT.

This rearrangement joins TRBV6-1 to TRBJ1-1; D uncertain. CDR1 and CDR2 (germline): MNHNS, SASEGT. The V gene lost 7 bases and the J gene lost 1 base, with 10 bases spanning the gap. The CDR3 covers 13 residues. The DNA of the CDR3 is TGTGCCAGCAAACGTTCCAGGAACACTGAAGCTTTCTTT. Translated: CASKRSRNTEAFF.

The V gene is TRBV5-1, the J gene TRBJ2-1, with D perhaps matching TRBD1 or TRBD2 (6 bases each). The V gene lost 4 bases and the J gene lost 0 bases, with 14 bases spanning the gap. Germline V gene lookup returns CDR1 SGHRS and CDR2 YFSETQ. This CDR3 has 16 residues. The CDR3 DNA is TGCGCCAGCAGCCGGTTAGGGGGGAGCTCCTACAATGAGCAGTTCTTC. Protein sequence: CASSRLGGSSYNEQFF.

This clonotype was detected ten times or more. V usage is TRBV10-1 and J usage is TRBJ2-1, with D uncertain. The CDR3 loop spans 15 amino acids. Between the trimmed V and J ends, which lost 2 bases and 4 bases, there was a span of 12 bases. CDR1 and CDR2 (germline): WNHNN, SYGVQD (reference sequence). CDR3 coding DNA: TGCGCCAGCAGTGAGAAGGTGGCAGATTACAATGAGCAGTTCTTC. The encoded protein is CASSEKVADYNEQFF.

The CDR3 loop reads CASSLGENGEKLFF. CDR3 DNA: TGTGCCAGCAGCTTAGGGGAGAATGGTGAAAAACTGTTTTTT. The J gene is TRBJ1-4, the V gene TRBV7-9, with D uncertain. The V gene's germline CDR1 is SEHNR and CDR2 FQNEAQ (reference sequence). The length of the CDR3 is 14 residues. Trimming left V 1 base short and J 7 bases short, with 10 bases between. The full variable domain, in which reference TRBV7-9 and TRBJ1-4 provide the parts outside the CDR3, is DTGVSQNPRHKITKRGQNVTFRCDPISEHNRLYWYRQTLGQGPEFLTYFQNEAQLEKSRLLSDRFSAERPKGSFSTLEIQRTEQGDSAMYLCASSLGENGEKLFFGSGTQLSVL.

The table lists this clonotype with many counts. The chain links TRBV20-1 to TRBJ2-5; 11 bases align to TRBD2. CDR3 length: 14 residues. Germline V gives CDR1 DFQATT, CDR2 SNEGSKA (reference sequence). After removal of 5 bases from V and 3 bases from J, the junction contained 5 bases not matched to a gene. This CDR3 is CSAGSGGAEETQYF. The CDR3 DNA follows: TGCAGTGCTGGTAGCGGGGGGGCAGAAGAGACCCAGTACTTC.

As concerns this clonotype: A much larger clone is a single base away; this may be a read error. This chain links TRBV5-1 with TRBJ1-1; 7 bases line up with TRBD1. Germline CDR1 reads SGHRS; CDR2 reads YFSETQ. Trimming removed 0 bases from V and 1 base from J; junction bases left unmatched: 9. The CDR3 runs 17 residues. The chain's CDR3 is CASSLVARGTGNTEAFF. CDR3 coding DNA: TGCGCCAGCAGCTTGGTAGCCAGGGGGACTGGGAACACTGAAGCTTTCTTT.

This clonotype was recorded many times. The genes are TRBV12-3 or TRBV12-4 and TRBJ2-2; D gene unclear. CDR3 length: 14 residues. Between the trimmed V and J ends, which lost 5 bases and 6 bases, there was a span of 13 bases. CDR3 nucleotide sequence: TGTGCCAGCAGTACCCCCACAAGGGCCGGGGAGCTGTTTTTT. Its translation is CASSTPTRAGELFF.

This chain joins TRBV7-8 and TRBJ1-6; the match to TRBD1 covers 8 bases. This CDR3 has 16 amino acids. CDR1 and CDR2 (germline): SGHVS, FQNEAQ. The ends lost 5 bases at V and 5 bases at J; junction bases unmatched: 8. CDR3 in DNA: TGTGCCAGCAGCCCGCGGACAGGGTGGAATAATTCACCCCTCCACTTT. Protein: CASSPRTGWNNSPLHF.

This clonotype was counted many times. The CDR3 nucleotides are TGTGCCAGCAGACTTTCCTCCTGGGTGAACACTGAAGCTTTCTTT. Residues: CASRLSSWVNTEAFF. The chain uses TRBV11-1 and TRBJ1-1; no clear D. The ends were cut back, 6 bases at V and 0 bases at J, with 14 bases in the middle. The CDR3 loop spans 15 amino acids. Germline V CDR1 and CDR2: SGHAT, FQDESV (reference sequence).

This clonotype was recorded at least ten times. CDR3 nucleotides: TGCGCCAGCAGCGGGTTAGCGGGAGCGGGACCTACGCAGTATTTT. This encodes CASSGLAGAGPTQYF. The chain is built from TRBV5-1 and TRBJ2-3, with 9 bases fitting TRBD2. Losses at the gene ends were 4 bases for V and 8 bases for J; bases not matched to a gene: 11. Germline V CDR1 and CDR2: SGHRS, YFSETQ. The CDR3 loop spans 15 amino acids.

This clonotype was seen a handful of times. The chain combines TRBV20-1 with TRBJ1-1; the D is unclear. This CDR3 is built from 11 residues. CDR1 and CDR2 from the germline V gene are DFQATT and SNEGSKA (reference sequence). Trimming left V 1 base short and J 11 bases short, with 11 bases between. CDR3 loop: CSARVGPDAFF. The CDR3 DNA follows: TGCAGTGCTAGAGTTGGCCCCGATGCTTTCTTT.

This clonotype was detected only a few times. The V call is TRBV10-3, the J call TRBJ1-4, with 8 nucleotides matching TRBD1. CDR1 is ENHRY, CDR2 SYGVKD, per germline. Trimming removed 6 bases from V and 7 bases from J; junction bases left unmatched: 7. The CDR3 contains 14 residues. CDR3 DNA: TGTGCCATCAGGGATGACAGGGGAGGTGAAAAACTGTTTTTT. Amino acid sequence: CAIRDDRGGEKLFF.

The chain employs TRBV11-2 and TRBJ2-2, with D possibly being TRBD1 (5 bases). The V end was cut by 5 bases, the J end by 0 bases, with 25 bases between. In germline, CDR1 is SGHAT, CDR2 FQNNGV. The CDR3 length is 20 residues. CDR3 sequence reads: CASSREGPFRVGTNTGELFF. The CDR3 DNA is TGTGCCAGCAGCCGTGAAGGTCCGTTCAGGGTCGGTACGAACACCGGGGAGCTGTTTTTT.

This clonotype was seen many times. The rearrangement joins TRBV29-1 to TRBJ2-3; D unresolved. Germline CDR1 reads SQVTM; CDR2 reads ANQGSEA. CDR3 size: 13 residues. Trimming cost V 2 bases and J 2 bases, with 8 bases left between them. This chain's CDR3 is CSVERLLTDTQYF. The CDR3 coding sequence is TGCAGCGTTGAACGGCTACTCACAGATACGCAGTATTTT.

In its sample, this clonotype was seen many times. The chain carries TRBV24-1 and TRBJ1-2, with D uncertain. Germline CDR1 KGHDR, CDR2 SFDVKD. Between the trimmed V and J ends, which lost 3 bases and 3 bases, there was a span of 10 bases. CDR3 length: 14 amino acids. CDR3 nucleotides: TGTGCCACCAGTGATATATCTCACTACTATGGCTACACCTTC. This codes for CATSDISHYYGYTF.